One sample yielded the 32 T cell receptor beta chains listed below, sequenced in a study of OX40 agonist ivuxolimab in advanced cancers. Using immunoSEQ multiplex PCR, the repertoire was profiled, and TCRdb retains in-frame clones only, with some absent. The sample shows more than 55,000 clones, 75% to 95% of them seen only once. Material: CD4+ or CD8+ T cells sorted from blood, obtained in a trial of the OX40 agonist ivuxolimab. The receptors derive from an adult with an advanced solid tumor such as melanoma, head and neck, liver or kidney cancer.

The chain uses TRBV20-1 and TRBJ2-5; 7 nucleotides agree with TRBD2. The germline V gene encodes CDR1 DFQATT and CDR2 SNEGSKA (reference sequence). The CDR3 has 11 residues. V lost 6 bases, J lost 11 bases, and 9 bases stayed unmatched. CDR3 sequence: CSAPITREQYF. In DNA, the CDR3 is TGCAGTGCACCTATTACGCGGGAGCAGTACTTC.

The V gene is TRBV5-1, the J gene TRBJ2-3; D is perhaps TRBD2 (5 bases). There are 14 residues in the CDR3. Germline-derived CDR1 and CDR2 are SGHRS and YFSETQ. V dropped 0 bases and J dropped 5 bases, with 10 bases sitting between them. The CDR3 protein is CASSLEGARDTQYF. The CDR3 nucleotides read TGCGCCAGCAGCTTGGAGGGAGCTCGAGATACGCAGTATTTT. Using reference TRBV5-1 and TRBJ2-3 for the parts outside the CDR3, the full variable domain is KAGVTQTPRYLIKTRGQQVTLSCSPISGHRSVSWYQQTPGQGLQFLFEYFSETQRNKGNFPGRFSGRQFSNSRSEMNVSTLELGDSALYLCASSLEGARDTQYFGPGTRLTVL.

This clone appeared a few times. The J gene is TRBJ1-1, the V gene TRBV7-3; tentatively, D is TRBD1 (5 bases). The V gene lost 4 bases and the J gene lost 3 bases, with 9 bases spanning the gap. The CDR3 length is 13 residues. Germline values: CDR1 SGHTA, CDR2 FQGTGA. CDR3 sequence (DNA): TGTGCCAGCAGCTGGGACGCCTACACTGAAGCTTTCTTT. This encodes CASSWDAYTEAFF.

V and J are TRBV5-1 and TRBJ1-6; tentatively, D is TRBD1 (5 bases). Trimming took 0 bases from V and 5 from J, leaving 6 bases between them. Germline assignment: CDR1 SGHRS and CDR2 YFSETQ. The CDR3 runs 14 residues. In DNA, the CDR3 is TGCGCCAGCAGCTTGGGGGGCAATAATTCACCCCTCCACTTT. Amino acids: CASSLGGNNSPLHF. Complete variable domain (other parts from reference TRBV5-1 and TRBJ1-6): KAGVTQTPRYLIKTRGQQVTLSCSPISGHRSVSWYQQTPGQGLQFLFEYFSETQRNKGNFPGRFSGRQFSNSRSEMNVSTLELGDSALYLCASSLGGNNSPLHFGNGTRLTVT.

The V call is TRBV28, the J call TRBJ1-5; D is undetermined. CDR1 is MDHEN and CDR2 is SYDVKM in the germline V gene. This CDR3 region has 13 residues. Trimming took off 7 bases at V and 2 bases at J, with 9 bases between the two ends. CDR3 loop: CASTRSRNQPQHF. The CDR3 bases are TGTGCCAGCACCAGGAGCCGCAATCAGCCCCAGCATTTT.

The chain recombines TRBV11-2 with TRBJ2-5; 7 nucleotides align to TRBD2. The CDR3 has 14 residues. Trimming took 1 base from V and 5 from J; bases not matched to a gene: 4. The germline V gene has CDR1 SGHAT and CDR2 FQNNGV. Written as DNA, the CDR3 is TGTGCCAGCAGCTTAGGAGGGGAGGGGGAGACCCAGTACTTC. Translating gives CASSLGGEGETQYF.

This sequence joins TRBV18 and TRBJ1-3; D uncertain. The CDR3 length is 15 residues. Germline CDR1 reads KGHSH; CDR2 reads LQKENI. V was cut by 3 bases and J by 2 bases, with 11 bases left in between. For the CDR3, the DNA is TGTGCCAGCTCACCTATGGTTATTACTGGAAACACCATATATTTT. This sequence encodes CASSPMVITGNTIYF.

This chain joins TRBV6-6 and TRBJ1-1; D perhaps matches TRBD1 (6 bases). Per germline, CDR1 MNHNY and CDR2 SVGAGI (reference sequence). V was trimmed by 10 bases and J by 2 bases, leaving 17 bases between them. The length of the CDR3 is 14 residues. This CDR3 is CATVLQGHNTEAFF. The CDR3 DNA reads TGTGCCACCGTGTTACAGGGACATAACACTGAAGCTTTCTTT.

The J gene is TRBJ1-6, the V gene TRBV28; D is ambiguous. CDR1 and CDR2 (germline): MDHEN, SYDVKM. This CDR3 is built from 14 residues. V lost 4 bases, J lost 8 bases, and 12 bases lay in between. The CDR3, as DNA: TGTGCCAGCAGTTCTGGACCCCACTATTCACCCCTCCACTTT. Its translation: CASSSGPHYSPLHF.

This sequence joins TRBV10-3 and TRBJ2-2; D is unclear. Germline CDR1 and CDR2: ENHRY and SYGVKD. This CDR3 comprises 14 residues. V gave up 10 bases and J gave up 3 bases, with 15 bases separating them. The CDR3 sequence is CATTAARDTGELFF. Written as DNA, the CDR3 is TGTGCCACCACGGCTGCTCGGGACACCGGGGAGCTGTTTTTT.

J is TRBJ2-1 and V is TRBV6-1; no clear D. Germline-derived CDR1 and CDR2 are MNHNS and SASEGT. V was cut by 7 bases and J by 4 bases, with 17 bases left in between. The CDR3 totals 15 residues. Written as DNA, the CDR3 is TGTGCCAGCATCTTACTTGCGGATCGATACAATGAGCAGTTCTTC. Translation gives CASILLADRYNEQFF.

This clone was observed once. The J gene is TRBJ2-2, the V gene TRBV21-1; the table's D call of TRBD1 was not tested on the DNA. TRBV21-1 is recorded as a pseudogene. This CDR3 spans 16 amino acids. The CDR3 loop is CASTGQGAPHTGELFF. CDR3 in DNA: TGTGCCAGCACCGGACAGGGGGCGCCTCACACCGGGGAGCTGTTTTTT.

The gene calls are TRBV7-2 and TRBJ1-4; TRBD1 matches at 10 bases. Trimming removed 7 bases from V and 9 bases from J; junction bases left unmatched: 8. Germline-derived CDR1 and CDR2 are SGHTA and FQGNSA. The length of the CDR3 is 14 residues. In DNA form, the CDR3 reads TGTGCCAGCACCCGACAGGGGGCTTTGAAAAAACTGTTTTTT. Translated, it gives CASTRQGALKKLFF.

The V call is TRBV28, the J call TRBJ2-5; D gene uncertain. The J call may be incorrect, as the DNA end agrees better with TRBJ2-7. There are 14 residues in the CDR3. The germline V gene encodes CDR1 MDHEN and CDR2 SYDVKM. CDR3 nucleotide sequence: TGTGCCAGCAGACGACCCCTCCGAGCCTACGAGCAGTACTTC. Its translation is CASRRPLRAYEQYF.

The rearrangement links TRBV6-1 to TRBJ2-5, with a tentative D call TRBD2 (5 bases). Trimming pared 4 bases from V and 3 bases from J, leaving 12 bases between. Germline assignment: CDR1 MNHNS and CDR2 SASEGT. CDR3 length: 14 amino acids. CDR3 DNA: TGTGCCAGCAGTGGTGGCAGAGCGGAAGAGACCCAGTACTTC. This gives the protein CASSGGRAEETQYF.

The chain is built from TRBV28 and TRBJ2-5; D is unresolved. The CDR3 consists of 12 residues. From germline, CDR1 is MDHEN and CDR2 SYDVKM. V was cut by 7 bases and J by 0 bases, with 6 bases left in between. DNA of the CDR3: TGTGCCAGCATGGAGTACCAAGAGACCCAGTACTTC. It translates to CASMEYQETQYF.

This chain joins TRBV28 and TRBJ2-1, with TRBD1 matching over 10 bases. V lost 6 bases, J lost 8 bases, and 7 bases stayed unmatched. The CDR3 sequence is 14 residues long. The germline gives CDR1 MDHEN, CDR2 SYDVKM. The CDR3 nucleotides read TGTGCCAGCAGGGGGGGACAGGGGTACCATGAGCAGTTCTTC. Amino acids: CASRGGQGYHEQFF.

The chain recombines TRBV25-1 with TRBJ1-5; the match to TRBD1 covers 8 bases. V lost 6 bases to trimming and J lost 6 bases; unmatched junction nucleotides: 7. The CDR3 contains 14 residues. Germline V gives CDR1 MGHDK, CDR2 SYGVNS. CDR3 DNA: TGTGCCAGCAGCCTCGGACAGGGTAGTCAGCCCCAGCATTTT. Residues: CASSLGQGSQPQHF. Filled out from reference TRBV25-1 and TRBJ1-5, the complete variable domain reads EADIYQTPRYLVIGTGKKITLECSQTMGHDKMYWYQQDPGMELHLIHYSYGVNSTEKGDLSSESTVSRIRTEHFPLTLESARPSHTSQYLCASSLGQGSQPQHFGDGTRLSIL.

V is TRBV15 and J is TRBJ1-2; tentative D call: TRBD1 (6 bases). CDR1 is LNHNV, CDR2 YYDKDF, per germline (reference sequence). The CDR3 spans 14 residues. Deletions cut 0 bases from V and 3 bases from J, with 8 bases between. This CDR3 reads CATSRDAGDYGYTF. CDR3 DNA sequence: TGTGCCACCAGCAGAGATGCAGGGGACTATGGCTACACCTTC. Full variable domain (rest looked up from reference TRBV15 and TRBJ1-2): DAMVIQNPRYQVTQFGKPVTLSCSQTLNHNVMYWYQQKSSQAPKLLFHYYDKDFNNEADTPDNFQSRRPNTSFCFLDIRSPGLGDTAMYLCATSRDAGDYGYTFGSGTRLTVV.

The rearrangement uses TRBV4-2 and TRBJ1-5; 7 bases agree with TRBD1. The CDR3 runs to 15 residues. With 2 bases clipped from V and 7 bases from J, the junction kept 8 bases outside the gene matches. The germline gives CDR1 LGHNA, CDR2 YNFKEQ. The CDR3 here is CASSQSDRVGQPQHF. The DNA of the CDR3 is TGTGCCAGCAGCCAATCTGACAGGGTTGGGCAGCCCCAGCATTTT.

V and J are TRBV6-1 and TRBJ2-1, with D perhaps matching TRBD1 (6 bases). V dropped 7 bases and J dropped 5 bases, with 12 bases sitting between them. The V gene's germline CDR1 is MNHNS and CDR2 SASEGT. The CDR3 extends over 13 amino acids. Here the CDR3 reads CASTEDSNNEQFF. CDR3 nucleotides: TGTGCCAGCACCGAGGACAGTAACAATGAGCAGTTCTTC.

This clone showed up just once. This rearrangement joins TRBV4-3 to TRBJ2-3; TRBD2 agrees at 8 bases. Germline V gene data show CDR1 as LGHNA and CDR2 as YSLEER. V trimming: 0 bases; J trimming: 6 bases; junction bases outside the gene matches: 5. This CDR3 is built from 15 residues. The CDR3 protein is CASSQEVAGPDTQYF. As DNA, the CDR3 is TGCGCCAGCAGCCAAGAGGTAGCGGGACCGGATACGCAGTATTTT.

V usage is TRBV14 and J usage is TRBJ2-1; 9 bases align to TRBD2. V lost 3 bases, J lost 3 bases, and 6 bases stayed unmatched. This CDR3 region has 16 residues. Per germline, CDR1 SGHDN and CDR2 FVKESK. CDR3 DNA: TGTGCCAGCAGCCATACCGGGACTAGCCTCTACAATGAGCAGTTCTTC. It yields the protein CASSHTGTSLYNEQFF.

This chain connects TRBV18 to TRBJ1-1; D uncertain. The V end lost 5 bases, the J end lost 1 base, and 8 bases lay between the germline ends. The CDR3 extends over 13 amino acids. The germline V gene has CDR1 KGHSH and CDR2 LQKENI. The CDR3 reads CASSASQNTEAFF. The CDR3 bases are TGTGCCAGCTCAGCCTCACAGAACACTGAAGCTTTCTTT.

This chain joins TRBV19 and TRBJ2-4, with a weak D call TRBD1 (6 bases). Looked up from germline, CDR1 is LNHDA and CDR2 is SQIVND (reference sequence). There are 16 residues in the CDR3. V gave up 1 base and J gave up 1 base, with 11 bases separating them. The CDR3 spells CASSIAGAGAKNIQYF. CDR3 sequence (DNA): TGTGCCAGTAGTATAGCAGGGGCCGGGGCCAAAAACATTCAGTACTTC.

The V gene is TRBV19, the J gene TRBJ2-1, with a possible D match to TRBD2 (5 bases). Per germline, CDR1 LNHDA and CDR2 SQIVND (reference sequence). The CDR3 extends over 15 amino acids. Trimming took off 1 base at V and 7 bases at J, with 14 bases between the two ends. CDR3 sequence reads: CASSIGQRYRNEQFF. CDR3 DNA sequence: TGTGCCAGTAGTATAGGGCAGCGGTATAGGAATGAGCAGTTCTTC.

This chain uses TRBV30 with TRBJ2-7; D may be TRBD2 (5 bases). Germline V gene lookup returns CDR1 GTSNPN and CDR2 SVGIG (reference sequence). The CDR3 is 14 amino acids. The V end lost 7 bases, the J end lost 7 bases, and 23 bases lay between the germline ends. This CDR3 reads CAFAQHSGPGEQYF. CDR3 nucleotide sequence: TGTGCCTTCGCCCAGCACAGTGGCCCGGGGGAGCAGTACTTC.

This chain uses TRBV27 with TRBJ2-7, with TRBD1 matching over 7 bases. Germline CDR1 and CDR2: MNHEY and SMNVEV (reference sequence). V was pared by 3 bases and J by 2 bases, with 4 bases of the junction left unmatched. The CDR3 extends over 14 amino acids. CDR3 region: CASSLTGTAYEQYF. CDR3 sequence (DNA): TGTGCCAGCAGTTTGACCGGGACAGCCTACGAGCAGTACTTC.

As concerns this clone: Other DNA variants within this sample encode the same CDR3. V and J are TRBV5-1 and TRBJ2-1; TRBD2 is a possible D gene (6 bases). Trimming took off 1 base at V and 7 bases at J, with 9 bases between the two ends. The CDR3 loop spans 13 amino acids. Germline lookup yields CDR1 SGHRS and CDR2 YFSETQ. In DNA, the CDR3 is TGCGCCAGCAGCTTGTCCCGGGGGAATGAGCAGTTCTTC. Protein sequence: CASSLSRGNEQFF. The entire variable domain, with the rest obtained from reference TRBV5-1 and TRBJ2-1, is as follows: KAGVTQTPRYLIKTRGQQVTLSCSPISGHRSVSWYQQTPGQGLQFLFEYFSETQRNKGNFPGRFSGRQFSNSRSEMNVSTLELGDSALYLCASSLSRGNEQFFGPGTRLTVL.

The rearrangement joins TRBV7-8 to TRBJ2-1, with TRBD1 matching over 10 bases. V was pared by 7 bases and J by 4 bases, with 16 bases of the junction left unmatched. This CDR3 region has 18 residues. CDR1 SGHVS and CDR2 FQNEAQ come from the germline V gene. The CDR3 sequence is CASTRRPPGQGSYNEQFF. DNA for the CDR3: TGTGCCAGCACCCGAAGACCTCCGGGACAGGGGTCTTACAATGAGCAGTTCTTC.

This rearrangement joins TRBV7-8 to TRBJ1-5; D perhaps matches TRBD1 (6 bases). There are 15 residues in the CDR3. The germline V gene has CDR1 SGHVS and CDR2 FQNEAQ. Deletions cut 4 bases from V and 3 bases from J, with 13 bases between. The CDR3 DNA reads as TGTGCCAGCAGCTCGCCGGGGGGCCCCAATCAGCCCCAGCATTTT. This gives the protein CASSSPGGPNQPQHF.

This rearrangement joins TRBV4-1 to TRBJ2-7, with D possibly matching TRBD1 (6 bases). Trimming took 4 bases from V and 6 from J, leaving 10 bases between them. Germline V gene data show CDR1 as MGHRA and CDR2 as YSYEKL. The CDR3 length is 12 residues. The CDR3 loop is CASSPQGGEQYF. CDR3 DNA sequence: TGCGCCAGCAGCCCACAGGGTGGCGAGCAGTACTTC.